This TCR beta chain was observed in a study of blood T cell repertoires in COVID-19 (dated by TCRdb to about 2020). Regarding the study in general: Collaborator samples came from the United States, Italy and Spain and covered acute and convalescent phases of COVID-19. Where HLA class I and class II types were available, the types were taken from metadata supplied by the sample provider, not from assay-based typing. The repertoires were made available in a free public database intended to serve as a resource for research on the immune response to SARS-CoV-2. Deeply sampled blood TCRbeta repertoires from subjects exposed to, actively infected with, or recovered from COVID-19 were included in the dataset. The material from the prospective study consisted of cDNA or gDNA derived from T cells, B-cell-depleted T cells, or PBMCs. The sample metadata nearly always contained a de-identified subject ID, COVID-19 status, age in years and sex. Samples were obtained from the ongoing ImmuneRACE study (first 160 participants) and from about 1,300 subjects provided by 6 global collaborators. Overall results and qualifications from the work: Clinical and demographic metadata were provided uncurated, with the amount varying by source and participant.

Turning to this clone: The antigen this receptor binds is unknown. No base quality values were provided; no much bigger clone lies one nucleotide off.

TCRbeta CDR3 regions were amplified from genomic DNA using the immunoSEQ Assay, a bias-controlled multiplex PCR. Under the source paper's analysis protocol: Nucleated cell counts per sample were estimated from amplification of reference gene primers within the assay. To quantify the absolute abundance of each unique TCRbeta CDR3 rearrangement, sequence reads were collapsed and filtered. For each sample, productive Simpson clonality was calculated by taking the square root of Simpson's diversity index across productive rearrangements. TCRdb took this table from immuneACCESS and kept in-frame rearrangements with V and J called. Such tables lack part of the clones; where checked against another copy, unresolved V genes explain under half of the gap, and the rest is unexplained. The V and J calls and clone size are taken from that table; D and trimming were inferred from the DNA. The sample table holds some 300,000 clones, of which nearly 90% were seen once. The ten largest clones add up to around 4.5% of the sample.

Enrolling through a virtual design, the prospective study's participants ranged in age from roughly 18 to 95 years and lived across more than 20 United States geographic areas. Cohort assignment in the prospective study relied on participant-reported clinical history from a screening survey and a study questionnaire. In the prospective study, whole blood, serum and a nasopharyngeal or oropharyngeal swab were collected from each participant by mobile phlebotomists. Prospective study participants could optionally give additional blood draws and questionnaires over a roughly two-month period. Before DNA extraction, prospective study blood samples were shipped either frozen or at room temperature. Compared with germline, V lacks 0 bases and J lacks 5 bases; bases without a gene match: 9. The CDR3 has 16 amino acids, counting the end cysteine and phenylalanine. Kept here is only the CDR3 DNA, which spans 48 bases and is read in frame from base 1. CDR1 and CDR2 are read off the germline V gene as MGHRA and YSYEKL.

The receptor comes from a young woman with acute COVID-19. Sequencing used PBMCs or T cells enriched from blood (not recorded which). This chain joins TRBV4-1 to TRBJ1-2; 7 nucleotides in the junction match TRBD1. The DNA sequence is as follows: TGCGCCAGCAGCCAAGAAGGGGGCGGACTCTTATATGGCTACACCTTC. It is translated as CASSQEGGGLLYGYTF.